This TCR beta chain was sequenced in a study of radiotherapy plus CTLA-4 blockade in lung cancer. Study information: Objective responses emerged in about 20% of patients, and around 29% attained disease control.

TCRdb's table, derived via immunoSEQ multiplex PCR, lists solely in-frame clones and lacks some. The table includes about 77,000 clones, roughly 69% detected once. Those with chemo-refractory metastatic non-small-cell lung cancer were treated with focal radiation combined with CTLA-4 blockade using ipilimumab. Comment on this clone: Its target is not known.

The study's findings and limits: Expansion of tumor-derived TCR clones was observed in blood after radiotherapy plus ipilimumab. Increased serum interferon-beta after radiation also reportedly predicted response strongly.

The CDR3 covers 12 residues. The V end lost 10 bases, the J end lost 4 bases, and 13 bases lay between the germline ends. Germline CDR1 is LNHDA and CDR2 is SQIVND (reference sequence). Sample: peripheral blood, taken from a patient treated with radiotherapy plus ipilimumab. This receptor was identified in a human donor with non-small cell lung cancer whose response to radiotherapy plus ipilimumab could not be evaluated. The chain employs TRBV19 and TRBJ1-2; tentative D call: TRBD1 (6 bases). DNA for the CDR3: TGTGCCACCTTGGACAGCTCCTATGGCTACACCTTC. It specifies CATLDSSYGYTF.